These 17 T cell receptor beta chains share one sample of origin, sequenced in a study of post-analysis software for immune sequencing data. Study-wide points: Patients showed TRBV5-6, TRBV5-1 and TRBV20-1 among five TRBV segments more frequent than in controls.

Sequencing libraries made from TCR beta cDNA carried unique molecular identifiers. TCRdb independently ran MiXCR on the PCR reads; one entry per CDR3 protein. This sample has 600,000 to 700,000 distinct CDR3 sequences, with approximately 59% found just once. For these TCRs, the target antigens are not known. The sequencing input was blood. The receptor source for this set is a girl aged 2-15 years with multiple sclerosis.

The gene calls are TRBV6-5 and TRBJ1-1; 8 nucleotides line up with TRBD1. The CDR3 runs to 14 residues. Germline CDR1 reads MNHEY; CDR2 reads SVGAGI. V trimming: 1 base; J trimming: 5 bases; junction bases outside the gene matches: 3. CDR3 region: CASSYFTGGTEAFF. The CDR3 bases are TGTGCCAGCAGTTACTTCACAGGGGGTACTGAAGCTTTCTTT.

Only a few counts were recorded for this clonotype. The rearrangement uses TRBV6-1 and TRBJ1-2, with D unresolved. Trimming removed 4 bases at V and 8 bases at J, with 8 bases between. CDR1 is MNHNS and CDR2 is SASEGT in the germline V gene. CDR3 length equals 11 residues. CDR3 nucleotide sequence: TGTGCCAGCAGTGTCGGGCGGGGCTACACCTTC. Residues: CASSVGRGYTF.

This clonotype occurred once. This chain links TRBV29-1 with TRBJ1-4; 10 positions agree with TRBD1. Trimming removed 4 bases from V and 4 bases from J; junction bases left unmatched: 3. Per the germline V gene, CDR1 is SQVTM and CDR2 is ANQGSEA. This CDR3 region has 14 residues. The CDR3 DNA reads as TGCAGCGTTGGTGGGACAGGGGTTAATGAAAAACTGTTTTTT. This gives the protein CSVGGTGVNEKLFF.

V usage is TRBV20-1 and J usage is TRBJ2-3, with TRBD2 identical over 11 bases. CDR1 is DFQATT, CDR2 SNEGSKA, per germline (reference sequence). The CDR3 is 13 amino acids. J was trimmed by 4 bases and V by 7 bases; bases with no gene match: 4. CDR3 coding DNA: TGCAGTGGGAGACTAGCGGGACCAGATACGCAGTATTTT. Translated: CSGRLAGPDTQYF.

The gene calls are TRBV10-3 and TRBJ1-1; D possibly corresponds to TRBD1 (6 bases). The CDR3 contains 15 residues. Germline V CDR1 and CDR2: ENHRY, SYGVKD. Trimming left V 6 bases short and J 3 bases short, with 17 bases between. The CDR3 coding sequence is TGTGCCATCAGCGAAACAGGGACGGCGGACACTGAAGCTTTCTTT. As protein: CAISETGTADTEAFF.

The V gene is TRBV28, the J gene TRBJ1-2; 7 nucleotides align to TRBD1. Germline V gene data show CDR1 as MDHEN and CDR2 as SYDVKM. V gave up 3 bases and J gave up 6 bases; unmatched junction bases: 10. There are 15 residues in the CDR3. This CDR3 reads CASSFVDREVDGYTF. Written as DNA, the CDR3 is TGTGCCAGCAGTTTTGTAGACAGGGAGGTCGATGGCTACACCTTC.

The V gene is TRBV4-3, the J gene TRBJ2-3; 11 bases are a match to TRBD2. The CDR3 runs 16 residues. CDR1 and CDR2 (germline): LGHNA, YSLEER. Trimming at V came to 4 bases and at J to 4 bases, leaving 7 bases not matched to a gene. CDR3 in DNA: TGCGCCAGCAGCCCCGGGACTAGCGGTACGGCAGATACGCAGTATTTT. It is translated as CASSPGTSGTADTQYF.

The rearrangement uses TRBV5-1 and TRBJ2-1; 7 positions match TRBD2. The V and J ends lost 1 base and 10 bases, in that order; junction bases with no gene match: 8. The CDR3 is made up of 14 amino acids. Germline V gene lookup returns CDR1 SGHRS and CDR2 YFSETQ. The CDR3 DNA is TGCGCCAGCAGCTTGTATGACCCAGCGGGGGAGCAGTTCTTC. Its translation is CASSLYDPAGEQFF.

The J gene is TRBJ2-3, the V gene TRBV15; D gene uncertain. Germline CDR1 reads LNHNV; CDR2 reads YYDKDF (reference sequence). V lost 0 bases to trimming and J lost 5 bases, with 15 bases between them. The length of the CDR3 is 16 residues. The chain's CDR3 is CATSRDRGAAGDTQYF. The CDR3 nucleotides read TGTGCCACCAGCAGAGATCGAGGCGCAGCCGGAGATACGCAGTATTTT.

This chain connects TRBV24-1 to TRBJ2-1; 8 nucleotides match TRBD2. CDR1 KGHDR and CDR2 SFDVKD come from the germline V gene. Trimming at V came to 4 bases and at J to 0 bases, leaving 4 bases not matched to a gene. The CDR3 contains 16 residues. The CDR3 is CATSDATSGSYNEQFF. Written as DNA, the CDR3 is TGTGCCACCAGTGACGCTACTAGCGGCTCCTACAATGAGCAGTTCTTC.

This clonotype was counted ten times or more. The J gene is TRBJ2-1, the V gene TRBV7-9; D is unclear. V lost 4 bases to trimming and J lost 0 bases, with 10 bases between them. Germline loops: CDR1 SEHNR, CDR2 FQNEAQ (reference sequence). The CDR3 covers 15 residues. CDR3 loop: CASSSPGSSYNEQFF. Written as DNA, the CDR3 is TGTGCCAGCAGCTCGCCAGGTAGCTCCTACAATGAGCAGTTCTTC.

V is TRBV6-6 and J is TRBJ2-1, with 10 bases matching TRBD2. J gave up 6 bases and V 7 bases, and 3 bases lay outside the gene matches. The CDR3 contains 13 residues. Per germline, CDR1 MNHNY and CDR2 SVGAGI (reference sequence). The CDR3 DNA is TGTGCCAGCAAAGGGACTAGCGTCAATGAGCAGTTCTTC. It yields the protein CASKGTSVNEQFF.

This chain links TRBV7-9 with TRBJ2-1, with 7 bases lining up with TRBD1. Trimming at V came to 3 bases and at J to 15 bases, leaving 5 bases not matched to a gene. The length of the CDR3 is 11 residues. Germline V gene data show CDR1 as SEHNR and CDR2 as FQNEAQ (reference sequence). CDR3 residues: CASSLGQLWFF. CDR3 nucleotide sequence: TGTGCCAGCAGCTTGGGACAGCTTTGGTTCTTC.

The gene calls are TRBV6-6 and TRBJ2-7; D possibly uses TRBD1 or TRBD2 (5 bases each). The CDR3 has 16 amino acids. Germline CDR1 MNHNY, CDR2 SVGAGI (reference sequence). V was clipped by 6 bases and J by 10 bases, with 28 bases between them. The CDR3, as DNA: TGTGCCAGCAGCCGAACCGGCAGGGAAGGGAGCATGGAACAGTACTTC. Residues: CASSRTGREGSMEQYF.

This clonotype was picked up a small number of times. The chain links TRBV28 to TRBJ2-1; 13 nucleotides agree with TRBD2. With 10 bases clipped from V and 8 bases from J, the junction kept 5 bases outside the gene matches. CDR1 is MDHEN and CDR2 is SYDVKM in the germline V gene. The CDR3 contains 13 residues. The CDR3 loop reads CATRTSGRYEQFF. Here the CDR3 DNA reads TGTGCCACCCGGACTAGCGGGAGATATGAGCAGTTCTTC.

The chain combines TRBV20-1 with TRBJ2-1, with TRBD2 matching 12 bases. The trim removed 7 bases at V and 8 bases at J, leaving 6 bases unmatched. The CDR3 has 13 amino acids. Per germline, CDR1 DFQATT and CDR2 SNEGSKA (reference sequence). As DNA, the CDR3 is TGCAGTGTGACTAGCGGGAGTAGCTATGAGCAGTTCTTC. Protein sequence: CSVTSGSSYEQFF.

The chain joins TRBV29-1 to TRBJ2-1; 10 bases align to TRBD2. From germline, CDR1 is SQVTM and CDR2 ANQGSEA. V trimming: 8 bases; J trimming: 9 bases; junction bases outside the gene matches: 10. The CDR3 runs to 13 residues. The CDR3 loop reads CSTKRGGRSEQFF. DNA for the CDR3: TGCAGCACCAAGCGGGGGGGCCGATCTGAGCAGTTCTTC.